The rows below give T cell receptor beta chains drawn from one sample of a study of regulatory T cells in long-lasting Graves disease. TCRdb reprocessed the multiplex PCR reads with MiXCR, giving one entry per CDR3 protein. This sample has 600,000 to 800,000 distinct CDR3 sequences, with about 30% found just once. Material: peripheral blood mononuclear cells (PBMCs), obtained when the disease was refractory, from a patient treated with antithyroid drugs. Receptor source: a female donor with Graves disease. CDR3s include the opening cysteine and the closing phenylalanine or tryptophan. The D gene is left open where the match is weak. The size of a clone is reported for some rows only, either as once, few or many, or as a class for expanded clones.

J gene | V gene | D gene | clone size | CDR3 DNA | CDR3 protein
TRBJ1-5 | TRBV29-1 | - | few | TGCAGCGTTGGGTTAGGGAGCAATCAGCCCCAGCATTTT | CSVGLGSNQPQHF
TRBJ2-7 | TRBV12-5 | - | few | TGTGCTAGTGGTTATCCGGACAGATCCTACGAGCAGTACTTC | CASGYPDRSYEQYF
TRBJ2-1 | TRBV24-1 | TRBD1 | - | TGTGCCACCAGTGATTCGGGACAGGGGGCTGATGAGCAGTTCTTC | CATSDSGQGADEQFF
TRBJ1-1 | TRBV27 | TRBD1 | few | TGTGCCAGCAGTTTATCGTGGGACAGGGAACCCATGAACACTGAAGCTTTCTTT | CASSLSWDREPMNTEAFF
TRBJ1-5 | TRBV2 | TRBD1 | many | TGTGCCAGCAGAACCGGACAGGCTAGCAATCAGCCCCAGCATTTT | CASRTGQASNQPQHF
TRBJ1-5 | TRBV28 | TRBD1 | once | TGTGCCAGCAGTTCCCGGACAGGGTCTAGCAATCAGCCCCAGCATTTT | CASSSRTGSSNQPQHF
TRBJ2-7 | TRBV20-1 | - | - | TGCAGTGCTAGGGTGGGACTCGTAGGCTACTACGAGCAGTACTTC | CSARVGLVGYYEQYF
TRBJ1-2 | TRBV30 | - | many | TGTGCCTGGAGTGTACGGAACGATGGGGGCTACACCTTC | CAWSVRNDGGYTF
TRBJ2-5 | TRBV20-1 | TRBD1 | - | TGCAGTGCCGGGACAGTGGGGGAGACCCAGTACTTC | CSAGTVGETQYF
TRBJ2-1 | TRBV7-2 | - | few | TGTGCCAGCAGCTTAGCTATCGGCGACAATGAGCAGTTCTTC | CASSLAIGDNEQFF
TRBJ1-5 | TRBV19 | - | - | TGTGCCAGTAGTTCCAACAGAGACAATCAGCCCCAGCATTTT | CASSSNRDNQPQHF
TRBJ2-6 | TRBV27 | - | many | TGTGCCAGCAGTTACCGGACGGGATCTGGGGCCAACGTCCTGACTTTC | CASSYRTGSGANVLTF
TRBJ1-2 | TRBV10-1 | TRBD1 | - | TGCGCCAGCAGCCGGGACAGCCCTTGGGGCTACACCTTC | CASSRDSPWGYTF
TRBJ1-6 | TRBV3-1 | - | - | TGTGCCAGCAGCCGTACACAGGGTCATAATTCACCCCTCCACTTT | CASSRTQGHNSPLHF
TRBJ1-1 | TRBV15 | - | - | TGTGCCACCAGCAGAGATCGAGGGTTTCTAGCTTTCTTT | CATSRDRGFLAFF
TRBJ1-2 | TRBV5-5 | TRBD1 | few | TGTGCCAGCAGCTGGGGACAGGCAGCGATCTATGGCTACACCTTC | CASSWGQAAIYGYTF
TRBJ1-4 | TRBV7-8 | - | many | TGTGCCAGCAGCTTAACGCAGCGAAATGAAAAACTGTTTTTT | CASSLTQRNEKLFF
TRBJ2-7 | TRBV11-2 | - | few | TGTGCCAGCAGCTTAAGGGCAGGGTCCCCCTACGAGCAGTACTTC | CASSLRAGSPYEQYF
TRBJ2-5 | TRBV7-2 | - | - | TGTGCCAGCAGCGATATGGGTAGCGGCCAAGAGACCCAGTACTTC | CASSDMGSGQETQYF
TRBJ2-2 | TRBV9 | TRBD2 | - | TGTGCCAGCACGCTAGGAAGGGCTAGCGGGACCGGGGAGCTGTTTTTT | CASTLGRASGTGELFF
TRBJ1-2 | TRBV6-2/TRBV6-3 | - | - | TGTGCCAGCAGTAAACCGGGGGCTGGCGGCTACACCTTC | CASSKPGAGGYTF
TRBJ2-5 | TRBV20-1 | - | few | TGCAGTGCTAGAGCCGTAGAGACCCAGTACTTC | CSARAVETQYF
TRBJ1-1 | TRBV19 | - | - | TGTGCCAGTAGTAGTGGCGCGGACACTGAAGCTTTCTTT | CASSSGADTEAFF
TRBJ1-5 | TRBV27 | - | - | TGTGCCAGCGCAGAGACTGGCAATCAGCCCCAGCGTTTT | CASAETGNQPQRF
TRBJ2-7 | TRBV14 | TRBD2 | - | TGTGCCAGCAGCCGGGGAGGGCAGGGCTACGAGCAGTACTTC | CASSRGGQGYEQYF
TRBJ2-7 | TRBV3-1 | - | - | TGTGCCAGCAGCCAAGGATGGCCCTACGAGCAGTACTTC | CASSQGWPYEQYF
TRBJ2-6 | TRBV27 | - | few | TGTGCCAGCAGTCCGCGGACGGGGACCAGCTCTGGGGCCAACGTCCTGATTTTC | CASSPRTGTSSGANVLIF
TRBJ1-1 | TRBV12-3/TRBV12-4 | - | many | TGTGCCAGCAGCCTAAACAGGGCTTCGGGGAACACTGAAGCTTTCTTT | CASSLNRASGNTEAFF
TRBJ1-1 | TRBV25-1 | - | - | TGTGCCAGCAGTGACCCCCTCGACAGCACTGAAGCTTTCTTT | CASSDPLDSTEAFF
TRBJ1-1 | TRBV15 | - | few | TGTGCCACCAGCATCCCGGGGAGAGGGTTTTCTGAAGCTTTCTTT | CATSIPGRGFSEAFF
TRBJ1-1 | TRBV10-3 | - | - | TGTGCCATCAGTGAGTCGGTGGGGGCTAACACTGAAGCTTTCTTT | CAISESVGANTEAFF
TRBJ2-7 | TRBV20-1 | TRBD2 | - | TGCAGTGCCACGGGGGCGGGGAGCGGGAGTTACGAGCAGTACTTC | CSATGAGSGSYEQYF
TRBJ1-5 | TRBV27 | - | - | TGTGCCAGCAGTGGACGGTCGGATCAGCCCCAGCATTTT | CASSGRSDQPQHF
TRBJ1-1 | TRBV5-1 | - | - | TGCGCCAGCAGCTTGGGAGGGGCGCGATTCCCTGAAGCTTTCTTT | CASSLGGARFPEAFF
TRBJ2-3 | TRBV7-3 | - | - | TGTGCCAGCATCCCCGAAGAGCACACAGATACGCAGTATTTT | CASIPEEHTDTQYF
TRBJ2-3 | TRBV2 | - | - | TGTGCCAGCAGTGAAGGGTTAGCGACCACAGATACGCAGTATTTT | CASSEGLATTDTQYF
TRBJ2-2 | TRBV12-3/TRBV12-4 | - | - | TGTGCCAGCACTGGCCATTCTCATACGGCCGGGGAGCTGTTTTTT | CASTGHSHTAGELFF
TRBJ1-2 | TRBV6-5 | - | - | TGTGCCAGCAGTTACTCCCCGGGGGGAGGGAACTATGGCTACACCTTC | CASSYSPGGGNYGYTF
TRBJ2-7 | TRBV30 | - | few | TGTGCCTGGGAGGACAGTCGCGAGCAGTACTTC | CAWEDSREQYF
TRBJ2-2 | TRBV12-3/TRBV12-4 | TRBD1 | many | TGTGCCAGCAGCCTGACAGGGCCAGATTGGGCCGGGGAGCTGTTTTTT | CASSLTGPDWAGELFF
TRBJ2-2 | TRBV2 | TRBD1 | - | TGTGCCAGCAGTAGGCGGACAGGGGATTTGGGCGGGGAGCTGTTTTTT | CASSRRTGDLGGELFF
TRBJ2-5 | TRBV19 | TRBD1 | - | TGTGCCAGTACCATCGCGGGACAGGGGGGAGAAACCCAGTACTTC | CASTIAGQGGETQYF
TRBJ1-1 | TRBV7-9 | - | - | TGTGCCAGCAGCTTGAGGGAGATGGGTGAAGCTTTCTTT | CASSLREMGEAFF